The 16 T cell receptor beta chains below all came from one sample that was sequenced in a study of blood T cell repertoires in COVID-19 (dated by TCRdb to the early 2020s). Library preparation employed the immunoSEQ multiplex PCR assay. TCRdb provides this immuneACCESS table in a form limited to in-frame rearrangements. Some clones are lacking; in checked studies, under half of them reflect an unresolved V gene, and why the rest are absent is not known. The table for this sample lists fewer than 350,000 clones; around nine tenths of them were counted only once. The ten largest make up around 1.7% of the sample. The sequenced material came from PBMCs or T cells enriched from blood (not recorded which). All receptors come from a woman aged 35 to 49 who had recovered from COVID-19.

V gene TRBV27 combines with J gene TRBJ2-1; maybe TRBD1 (6 bases). V was clipped by 8 bases and J by 2 bases, with 16 bases between them. There are 15 residues in the CDR3. The germline V gene has CDR1 MNHEY and CDR2 SMNVEV (reference sequence). CDR3 nucleotide sequence: TGTGCCAGCGTCAAAGCCGGGACACCCTACAATGAGCAGTTCTTC. It encodes CASVKAGTPYNEQFF.

The CDR3 DNA is TGTGCCAGCAGCTTCGTAGGTTTTAGCGGGAGGGCCGTCACCGGGGAGCTGTTTTTT. Amino acids: CASSFVGFSGRAVTGELFF. The gene calls are TRBV7-3 and TRBJ2-2; 11 nucleotides align to TRBD2. J was trimmed by 4 bases and V by 3 bases; bases with no gene match: 13. Germline-derived CDR1 and CDR2 are SGHTA and FQGTGA. CDR3 size: 19 residues.

The CDR3 nucleotides are TGTGCCAGCAGGGCCCTAGCGGGGGCACGAGAGACCCAGTACTTC. This encodes CASRALAGARETQYF. The J gene is TRBJ2-5, the V gene TRBV6-5, with 10 bases lining up with TRBD2. CDR3 size: 15 residues. From germline, CDR1 is MNHEY and CDR2 SVGAGI. With 6 bases clipped from V and 4 bases from J, the junction kept 8 bases outside the gene matches.

This clone was detected once. The genes are TRBV5-1 and TRBJ1-6, with D hard to call. V was cut by 2 bases and J by 13 bases, with 19 bases left in between. Germline loops: CDR1 SGHRS, CDR2 YFSETQ. CDR3 length: 15 amino acids. CDR3 in amino acids: CASSFLGREVNPLHF. The CDR3 nucleotides are TGCGCCAGCAGCTTTCTGGGCCGGGAGGTGAATCCCCTCCACTTT.

V usage is TRBV19 and J usage is TRBJ1-2; D possibly corresponds to TRBD1 (6 bases). CDR3 length: 15 residues. The germline CDR1 and CDR2 sequences are LNHDA and SQIVND (reference sequence). The V and J ends lost 7 bases and 3 bases respectively, with 18 bases between them. The CDR3 sequence: CASNSQGRVDYGYTF. Written as DNA, the CDR3 is TGTGCCAGTAACTCCCAGGGGCGGGTGGACTATGGCTACACCTTC.

V usage is TRBV5-5 and J usage is TRBJ1-2; D is ambiguous. The CDR3 is 14 amino acids. Trimming left V 4 bases short and J 6 bases short, with 16 bases between. Germline CDR1 and CDR2: SGHKS and YYEKEE (reference sequence). Written as DNA, the CDR3 is TGTGCCAGCAGCCCCTTTTTCCGAGCGGATGGCTACACCTTC. Its translation: CASSPFFRADGYTF.

This sequence joins TRBV5-1 and TRBJ2-5, with D uncertain. Germline loops: CDR1 SGHRS, CDR2 YFSETQ. Trimming left V 5 bases short and J 3 bases short, with 5 bases between. CDR3 size: 11 residues. CDR3 sequence: CASRSEETQYF. DNA for the CDR3: TGCGCCAGCAGGTCAGAAGAGACCCAGTACTTC.

This chain joins TRBV6-5 and TRBJ1-4; D gene uncertain. V lost 6 bases and J lost 12, with 20 bases in between. This CDR3 has 14 residues. Per the germline V gene, CDR1 is MNHEY and CDR2 is SVGAGI. Here the CDR3 DNA reads TGTGCCAGCAGGCCTTTTGACGGTTTGGAGGAACTGTTTTTT. Translated, it gives CASRPFDGLEELFF.

V is TRBV21-1 and J is TRBJ1-2; the table's D call TRBD1 went unverified against the DNA. TRBV21-1 is a listed pseudogene. The CDR3 spans 13 residues. The CDR3, as DNA: TGTGCCAGCGCTTGCGGGCAGGGGGTTGGCTACACCTTC. It yields the protein CASACGQGVGYTF.

J is TRBJ1-1 and V is TRBV5-1, with TRBD1 matching over 12 bases. CDR1 SGHRS and CDR2 YFSETQ come from the germline V gene. This CDR3 is built from 15 residues. Trimming cost V 4 bases and J 4 bases; bases outside gene matches: 5. CDR3 region: CASSPGTGGATEAFF. DNA of the CDR3: TGCGCCAGCAGCCCAGGGACAGGGGGCGCCACTGAAGCTTTCTTT.

This rearrangement joins TRBV5-1 to TRBJ2-1; 8 nucleotides match TRBD1. V gave up 4 bases and J gave up 8 bases; unmatched junction bases: 14. This CDR3 has 16 residues. The germline V gene has CDR1 SGHRS and CDR2 YFSETQ. The CDR3, as DNA: TGCGCCAGCAGCCCAACGACAGGGGTCCCTTCGGATGAGCAGTTCTTC. Translated: CASSPTTGVPSDEQFF. Using reference TRBV5-1 and TRBJ2-1 for the parts outside the CDR3, the full variable domain is KAGVTQTPRYLIKTRGQQVTLSCSPISGHRSVSWYQQTPGQGLQFLFEYFSETQRNKGNFPGRFSGRQFSNSRSEMNVSTLELGDSALYLCASSPTTGVPSDEQFFGPGTRLTVL.

V usage is TRBV2 and J usage is TRBJ2-1, with 11 nucleotides matching TRBD2. Germline V gene sequence: CDR1 SNHLY, CDR2 FYNNEI. The length of the CDR3 is 15 residues. Trimming cost V 6 bases and J 2 bases; bases outside gene matches: 3. The CDR3 nucleotides are TGTGCCAGCAGGGTGACTAGCGGGACCTACAATGAGCAGTTCTTC. It is translated as CASRVTSGTYNEQFF.

The V call is TRBV10-3, the J call TRBJ1-4; no clear D gene. The CDR3 consists of 15 residues. V lost 2 bases to trimming and J lost 0 bases, with 7 bases between them. The germline CDR1 and CDR2 sequences are ENHRY and SYGVKD. The CDR3 DNA reads as TGTGCCATCAGTGAGGATTCAGCAACTAATGAAAAACTGTTTTTT. This sequence encodes CAISEDSATNEKLFF.

This clone showed up just once. The chain carries TRBV7-9 and TRBJ2-2; D remains unclear. Germline loops: CDR1 SEHNR, CDR2 FQNEAQ (reference sequence). The CDR3 runs 14 residues. The V end lost 5 bases, the J end lost 1 base, and 8 bases lay between the germline ends. CDR3 sequence (DNA): TGTGCCAGCAGCCGAGATCAGAACACCGGGGAGCTGTTTTTT. This sequence encodes CASSRDQNTGELFF.

The count of this clone is one. The chain joins TRBV5-1 to TRBJ1-3; TRBD1 might be the D (6 bases). Trimming removed 0 bases from V and 2 bases from J, with 12 bases in between. There are 16 residues in the CDR3. Germline-derived CDR1 and CDR2 are SGHRS and YFSETQ. The CDR3 region has the DNA TGCGCCAGCAGCTTGGGGGACAAGATAACTGGAAACACCATATATTTT. Its protein is CASSLGDKITGNTIYF.

The chain carries TRBV6-5 and TRBJ1-2; TRBD1 aligns across 9 bases. V was clipped by 4 bases and J by 2 bases; unmatched bases: 5. There are 15 residues in the CDR3. Germline CDR1 MNHEY, CDR2 SVGAGI. CDR3 loop: CASSSSGTGNYGYTF. Here the CDR3 DNA reads TGTGCCAGCAGTTCATCCGGGACAGGGAACTATGGCTACACCTTC.